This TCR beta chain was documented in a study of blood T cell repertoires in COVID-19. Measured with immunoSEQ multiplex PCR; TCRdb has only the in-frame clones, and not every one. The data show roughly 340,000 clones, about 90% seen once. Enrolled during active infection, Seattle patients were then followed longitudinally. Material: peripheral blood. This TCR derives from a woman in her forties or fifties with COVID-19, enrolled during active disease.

The CDR3 here is CAWTGGDGYTF. In DNA, the CDR3 is TGTGCCTGGACCGGGGGGGATGGCTACACCTTC. The V call is TRBV30, the J call TRBJ1-2; TRBD1 is a possible D gene (5 bases). V was pared by 4 bases and J by 6 bases, with 9 bases between. This CDR3 is 11 amino acids long. CDR1 is GTSNPN and CDR2 is SVGIG in the germline V gene (reference sequence).